These T cell receptor beta chains were read from a single sample in a study of Ad26.COV2.S vaccination and SARS-CoV-2 variants. Using immunoSEQ multiplex PCR, the repertoire was profiled, and TCRdb retains in-frame clones only, with some absent. The repertoire includes about 350,000 clones, 86% of them detected once, and roughly 10% sits in the top ten. Sequenced here: peripheral blood, sampled in a trial of Ad26.COV2.S vaccine versus placebo. Receptors were obtained from a person aged 18-65 years who received the Ad26.COV2.S COVID-19 vaccine or a placebo. The CDR3 runs from the conserved cysteine through the conserved F or W. The D gene is left open where the match is weak. Clone size is not always given. Where it is, it says once, few, many or a class for expanded clones.

length	V	D	size	J	CDR3	DNA
16	TRBV27	TRBD2	-	TRBJ2-5	CASSLEWLAGLETQYF	TGTGCCAGCAGTTTAGAGTGGCTAGCGGGATTAGAGACCCAGTACTTC
17	TRBV11-2	-	few	TRBJ2-1	CASSASYGGASFDEQFF	TGTGCCAGCAGCGCATCATACGGGGGAGCTAGCTTCGATGAGCAGTTCTTC
14	TRBV6-5	TRBD1	-	TRBJ1-2	CASRGTGGNYGYTF	TGTGCCAGCAGGGGGACAGGGGGGAACTATGGCTACACCTTC
15	TRBV10-3	-	-	TRBJ1-2	CAISEIGTPNYGYTF	TGTGCCATCAGTGAGATCGGGACACCTAACTATGGCTACACCTTC
13	TRBV28	-	-	TRBJ1-1	CAICSTGSLGAFF	TGTGCCATCTGTTCCACAGGGTCGTTAGGGGCTTTCTTT
16	TRBV7-2	TRBD2	-	TRBJ2-5	CASSLVGGGARETQYF	TGTGCCAGCAGCTTAGTTGGCGGGGGGGCTCGGGAGACCCAGTACTTC
15	TRBV27	-	-	TRBJ1-5	CASSSGGTLNQPQHF	TGTGCCAGCAGTTCGGGCGGGACCCTTAATCAGCCCCAGCATTTT
15	TRBV5-1	TRBD1	-	TRBJ2-5	CASSLVGQGRETQYF	TGCGCCAGCAGCTTGGTGGGACAGGGTAGAGAGACCCAGTACTTC
15	TRBV18	-	-	TRBJ1-4	CASSQGDRLNEKLFF	TGTGCCAGCTCACAAGGGGACCGACTAAATGAAAAACTGTTTTTT
17	TRBV7-2	-	-	TRBJ1-6	CASSLVGGAIYNSPLHF	TGTGCCAGCAGCTTAGTTGGCGGAGCAATCTATAATTCACCCCTCCACTTT
14	TRBV2	TRBD2	-	TRBJ2-7	CANSLAGGTYEQYF	TGTGCCAACTCACTAGCGGGGGGGACCTACGAGCAGTACTTC
18	TRBV10-3	-	-	TRBJ1-6	CAISESGISSTRSSPLHF	TGTGCCATCAGTGAGTCCGGGATATCCTCGACTCGTAGTTCACCCCTCCACTTT
14	TRBV10-1	-	-	TRBJ2-7	CASRYRASKHEQYF	TGCGCCAGCAGGTACAGGGCCTCAAAACACGAGCAGTACTTC
15	TRBV2	-	-	TRBJ2-3	CASSSGSHSTDTQYF	TGTGCCAGCAGTTCTGGTTCCCATAGCACAGATACGCAGTATTTT
14	TRBV12-5	TRBD2	-	TRBJ2-1	CASSSGRRYNEQFF	TGTGCTAGTAGTAGCGGGAGGAGGTACAATGAGCAGTTCTTC
14	TRBV6-5	-	-	TRBJ2-1	CASLEGDSYNEQFF	TGTGCCAGCTTAGAGGGGGACTCCTACAATGAGCAGTTCTTC
13	TRBV20-1	-	once	TRBJ1-5	CSASQGPNQPQHF	TGCAGTGCTAGTCAGGGCCCCAATCAGCCCCAGCATTTT
17	TRBV11-3	TRBD2	-	TRBJ2-1	CASSLFPSGGSYNEQFF	TGTGCCAGCAGCTTATTTCCTAGCGGGGGCTCTTACAATGAGCAGTTCTTC
11	TRBV5-1	-	-	TRBJ1-1	CASSLLGEAFF	TGCGCCAGCAGCTTGCTGGGTGAAGCTTTCTTT
15	TRBV7-8	-	-	TRBJ2-1	CASSLQGTTYNEQFF	TGTGCCAGCAGCTTACAGGGGACGACCTACAATGAGCAGTTCTTC
13	TRBV2	-	-	TRBJ1-6	CASSGGRGSPLHF	TGTGCCAGCAGCGGGGGGCGCGGATCACCCCTCCACTTT
15	TRBV7-2	TRBD1	-	TRBJ1-1	CASSLGQGGNTEAFF	TGTGCCAGCAGCTTAGGGCAGGGGGGAAACACTGAAGCTTTCTTT
15	TRBV3-1/TRBV3-2	-	-	TRBJ1-1	CASSQDPGFGAEAFF	TGTGCCAGCAGCCAAGATCCCGGGTTTGGCGCTGAAGCTTTCTTT
13	TRBV3-1/TRBV3-2	TRBD2	-	TRBJ2-1	CATGTSDHNEQFF	TGTGCCACCGGGACTAGCGACCACAATGAGCAGTTCTTC
14	TRBV24-1	-	-	TRBJ2-1	CATSDGQGLGEQFF	TGTGCCACCAGTGATGGTCAGGGATTGGGTGAGCAGTTCTTC
13	TRBV7-9	-	-	TRBJ2-7	CASSFPGGREQYF	TGTGCCAGCAGCTTCCCTGGGGGGCGGGAGCAGTACTTC
15	TRBV11-2	-	-	TRBJ2-3	CASSLKGSNTDTQYF	TGTGCCAGCAGCTTAAAGGGGTCTAACACAGATACGCAGTATTTT
13	TRBV11-3	-	-	TRBJ2-3	CASSLQGPDTQYF	TGTGCCAGCAGCTTACAGGGCCCAGATACGCAGTATTTT